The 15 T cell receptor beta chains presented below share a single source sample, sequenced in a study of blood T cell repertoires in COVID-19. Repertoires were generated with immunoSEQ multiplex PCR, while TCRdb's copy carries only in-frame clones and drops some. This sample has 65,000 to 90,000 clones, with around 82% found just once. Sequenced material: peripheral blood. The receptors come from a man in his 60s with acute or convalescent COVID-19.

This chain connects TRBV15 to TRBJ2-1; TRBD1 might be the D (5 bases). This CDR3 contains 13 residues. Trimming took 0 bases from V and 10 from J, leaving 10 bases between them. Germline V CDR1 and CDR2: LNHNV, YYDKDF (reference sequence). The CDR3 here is CATSREGAREQFF. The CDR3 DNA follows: TGTGCCACCAGCAGAGAAGGGGCCCGCGAGCAGTTCTTC.

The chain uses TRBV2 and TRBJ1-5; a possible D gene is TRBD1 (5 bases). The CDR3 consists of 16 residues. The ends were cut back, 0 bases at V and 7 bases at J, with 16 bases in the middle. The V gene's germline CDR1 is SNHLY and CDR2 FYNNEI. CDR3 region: CASSEALGAGGQPQHF. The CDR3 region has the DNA TGTGCCAGCAGTGAAGCGCTAGGGGCGGGGGGGCAGCCCCAGCATTTT. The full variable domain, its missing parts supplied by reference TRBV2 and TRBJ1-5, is EPEVTQTPSHQVTQMGQEVILRCVPISNHLYFYWYRQILGQKVEFLVSFYNNEISEKSEIFDDQFSVERPDGSNFTLKIRSTKLEDSAMYFCASSEALGAGGQPQHFGDGTRLSIL.

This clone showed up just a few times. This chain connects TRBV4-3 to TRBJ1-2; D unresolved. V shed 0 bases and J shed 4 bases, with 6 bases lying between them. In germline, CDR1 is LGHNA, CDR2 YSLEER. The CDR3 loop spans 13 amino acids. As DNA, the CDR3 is TGCGCCAGCAGCCAAGATCGCAGCTATGGCTACACCTTC. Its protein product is CASSQDRSYGYTF.

The CDR3 reads CASSLGRGGLTDTQYF. As DNA, the CDR3 is TGTGCCAGCAGCTTGGGTCGGGGGGGCTTGACAGATACGCAGTATTTT. The J gene is TRBJ2-3, the V gene TRBV5-8; 8 nucleotides line up with TRBD2. The CDR3 extends over 16 amino acids. Germline CDR1 is SGHTS and CDR2 is YDEGEE. J lost 3 bases, V lost 0 bases, and 6 bases had no gene match.

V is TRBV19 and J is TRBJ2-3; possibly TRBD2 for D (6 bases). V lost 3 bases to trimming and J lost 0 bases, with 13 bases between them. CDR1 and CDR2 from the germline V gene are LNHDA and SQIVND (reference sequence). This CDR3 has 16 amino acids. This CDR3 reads CASSILGGTSTDTQYF. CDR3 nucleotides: TGTGCCAGTAGTATTCTGGGGGGAACCAGCACAGATACGCAGTATTTT.

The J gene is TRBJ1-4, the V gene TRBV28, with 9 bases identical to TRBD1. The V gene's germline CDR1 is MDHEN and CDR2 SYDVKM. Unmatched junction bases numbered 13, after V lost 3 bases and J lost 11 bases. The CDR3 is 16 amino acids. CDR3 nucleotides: TGTGCCAGCAGTTTGCTGCCGGGACAGGGCTTAAGTAAACTGTTTTTT. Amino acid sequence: CASSLLPGQGLSKLFF.

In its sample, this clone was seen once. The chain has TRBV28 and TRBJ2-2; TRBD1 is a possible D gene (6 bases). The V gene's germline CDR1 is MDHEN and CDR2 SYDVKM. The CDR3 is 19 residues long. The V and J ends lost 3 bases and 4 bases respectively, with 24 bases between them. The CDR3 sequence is CASSFIRTGNRVRTGELFF. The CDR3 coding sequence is TGTGCCAGCAGTTTTATCCGGACCGGAAACAGGGTGCGCACCGGGGAGCTGTTTTTT.

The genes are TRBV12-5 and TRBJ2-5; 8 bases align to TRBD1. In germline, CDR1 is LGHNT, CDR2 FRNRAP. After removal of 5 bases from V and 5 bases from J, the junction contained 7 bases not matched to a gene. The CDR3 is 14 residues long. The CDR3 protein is CASGNDRGGETQYF. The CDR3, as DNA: TGTGCTAGTGGTAATGACAGGGGTGGGGAGACCCAGTACTTC.

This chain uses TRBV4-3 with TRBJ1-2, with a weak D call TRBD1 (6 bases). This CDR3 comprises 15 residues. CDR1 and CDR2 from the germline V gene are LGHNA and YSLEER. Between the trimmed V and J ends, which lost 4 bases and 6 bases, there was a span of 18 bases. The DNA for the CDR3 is TGCGCCAGCAGCCCGAGGGGGGGCGTATTTGATGGCTACACCTTC. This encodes CASSPRGGVFDGYTF.

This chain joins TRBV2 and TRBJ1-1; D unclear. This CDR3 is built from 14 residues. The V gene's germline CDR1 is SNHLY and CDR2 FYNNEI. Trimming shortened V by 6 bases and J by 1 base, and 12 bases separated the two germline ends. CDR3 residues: CASSLTRSNTEAFF. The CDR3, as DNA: TGTGCCAGCAGCCTGACACGATCGAACACTGAAGCTTTCTTT.

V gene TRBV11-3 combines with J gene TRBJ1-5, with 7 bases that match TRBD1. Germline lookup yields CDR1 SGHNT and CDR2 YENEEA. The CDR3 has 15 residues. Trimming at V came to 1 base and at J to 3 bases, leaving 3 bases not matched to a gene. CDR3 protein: CASSLAGTDNQPQHF. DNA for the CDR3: TGTGCCAGCAGCTTAGCCGGGACAGACAATCAGCCCCAGCATTTT.

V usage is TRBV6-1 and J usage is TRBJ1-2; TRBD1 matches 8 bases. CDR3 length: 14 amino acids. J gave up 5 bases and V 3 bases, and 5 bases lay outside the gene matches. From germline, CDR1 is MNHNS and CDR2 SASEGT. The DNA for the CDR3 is TGTGCCAGCAGTGAGTCAGGGGGCGGTTATGGCTACACCTTC. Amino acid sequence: CASSESGGGYGYTF.

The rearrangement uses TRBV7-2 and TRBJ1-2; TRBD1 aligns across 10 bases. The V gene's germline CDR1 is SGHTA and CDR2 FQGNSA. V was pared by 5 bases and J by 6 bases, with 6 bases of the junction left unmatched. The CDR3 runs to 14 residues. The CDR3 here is CASSPGQGGNGYTF. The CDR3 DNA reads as TGTGCCAGCAGCCCTGGACAGGGGGGCAATGGCTACACCTTC.

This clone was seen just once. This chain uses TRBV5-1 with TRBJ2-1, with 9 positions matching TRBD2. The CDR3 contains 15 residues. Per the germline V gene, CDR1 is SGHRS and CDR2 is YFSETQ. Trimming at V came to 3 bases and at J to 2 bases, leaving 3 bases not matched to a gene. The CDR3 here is CASSSGTSPYNEQFF. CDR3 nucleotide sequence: TGCGCCAGCAGCTCCGGGACTAGCCCCTACAATGAGCAGTTCTTC.

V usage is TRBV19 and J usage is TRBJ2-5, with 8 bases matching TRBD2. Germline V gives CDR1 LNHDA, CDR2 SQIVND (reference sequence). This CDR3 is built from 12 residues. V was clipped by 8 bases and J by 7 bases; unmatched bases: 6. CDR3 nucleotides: TGTGCCAGTTTAGCGGGACATGGGACCCAGTACTTC. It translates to CASLAGHGTQYF.